Shown below are 13 T cell receptor beta chains from a single sample sequenced in a study of T cell repertoires in cytomegalovirus infection (dated by TCRdb to the late 2010s). This sample's treatment or condition label indicates: in vitro stimulation with specific CMV peptide epitopes to enrich CMV-specific T cells. The sequencer was an Illumina HiSeq 1500. TCRdb reworked the public reads: Q25 trimming with fastp, MiXCR clone assembly, productive beta chains retained. For every CDR3 protein sequence, its rows merge into one entry that carries the most common genes and DNA. Across this sample there are about 900,000 distinct CDR3 sequences, with around 30% seen only once. The ten largest account for about an eighth of the sample. Their target antigens are unknown. Sequencing used cultured CD8+ T cells from PBMCs, obtained from culture after CMV antigen stimulation. The receptor set was obtained from a human donor in good health (CMV status not recorded). Some clones in this sample may be carry-over from other donors' samples.

This chain joins TRBV6-2 or TRBV6-3 and TRBJ2-7, with no clear D. V was trimmed by 7 bases and J by 4 bases, leaving 8 bases between them. This CDR3 has 11 amino acids. The germline V gene encodes CDR1 MNHEY and CDR2 SVGEGT. The CDR3 sequence is CASTLGYEQYF. CDR3 coding DNA: TGTGCCAGCACCCTCGGGTACGAGCAGTACTTC.

The chain employs TRBV23-1 and TRBJ2-7; no reliable D call. TRBV23-1 is given ORF status, its function remaining uncertain. CDR3 length: 15 amino acids. Trimming cost V 0 bases and J 2 bases, with 11 bases left between them. For the CDR3, the DNA is TGCGCCAGCAGTCAATCGGGCTTTGCCGCCTACGAGCAGTACGTC. Protein product: CASSQSGFAAYEQYV.

The V gene is TRBV20-1, the J gene TRBJ1-1, with D uncertain. Germline V gene lookup returns CDR1 DFQATT and CDR2 SNEGSKA (reference sequence). The length of the CDR3 is 17 residues. With 0 bases removed from V and 3 bases from J, the gap between germline ends came to 20 bases. CDR3 bases: TGCAGTGCTAGAGATCCCTTTAGTTGGGAGGGTTACACTGAAGCTTTCTTT. Translating gives CSARDPFSWEGYTEAFF.

The table lists this clonotype with a few counts. The genes are TRBV27 and TRBJ1-5; D remains ambiguous. CDR1 and CDR2 (germline): MNHEY, SMNVEV (reference sequence). This CDR3 spans 12 amino acids. The V end lost 5 bases, the J end lost 6 bases, and 8 bases lay between the germline ends. As DNA, the CDR3 is TGTGCCAGCAGTCCAGTTGGTCAGCCCCAGCATTTT. Amino acids: CASSPVGQPQHF.

The J gene is TRBJ1-2, the V gene TRBV4-3; TRBD1 might be the D (5 bases). The germline V gene encodes CDR1 LGHNA and CDR2 YSLEER. V lost 4 bases, J lost 4 bases, and 22 bases lay in between. This CDR3 is 17 amino acids long. The CDR3 DNA is TGCGCCAGCAGCCGAATTTTCATGGAGGGGCCCGCCTATGGCTACACCTTC. This translates into CASSRIFMEGPAYGYTF.

In its sample, this clonotype was seen a few times. The V gene is TRBV6-1, the J gene TRBJ1-4, with 7 nucleotides matching TRBD1. The V and J ends lost 4 bases and 0 bases, in that order; junction bases with no gene match: 8. Germline V gene sequence: CDR1 MNHNS, CDR2 SASEGT. This CDR3 comprises 17 residues. This CDR3 is CASSGLIDRATNEKLFF. DNA of the CDR3: TGTGCCAGCAGTGGATTAATCGACAGGGCAACTAATGAAAAACTGTTTTTT.

The chain combines TRBV5-4 with TRBJ2-3, with TRBD1 as a possible D gene (5 bases). The CDR3 covers 16 residues. The V and J ends lost 5 bases and 2 bases respectively, with 18 bases between them. Germline V gene sequence: CDR1 SGHNT, CDR2 YYREEE (reference sequence). The CDR3 DNA sequence: TGTGCCAGCAGTTTAGCCCAGGGTGTGGACACAGATACGCAGTATTTT. Its translation is CASSLAQGVDTDTQYF. Filled out from reference TRBV5-4 and TRBJ2-3, the complete variable domain reads ETGVTQSPTHLIKTRGQQVTLRCSSQSGHNTVSWYQQALGQGPQFIFQYYREEENGRGNFPPRFSGLQFPNYSSELNVNALELDDSALYLCASSLAQGVDTDTQYFGPGTRLTVL.

This sequence joins TRBV5-1 and TRBJ1-1; TRBD1 matches 7 bases. The CDR3 runs to 15 residues. V trimming: 3 bases; J trimming: 7 bases; junction bases outside the gene matches: 12. Looked up from germline, CDR1 is SGHRS and CDR2 is YFSETQ. The CDR3 reads CASSWGDRALNEAFF. The CDR3 DNA follows: TGCGCCAGCAGCTGGGGAGACAGGGCCCTAAATGAAGCTTTCTTT.

The rearrangement links TRBV5-4 to TRBJ2-2, with D perhaps assigned TRBD1 or TRBD2 (5 bases each). The CDR3 has 12 residues. Deletions cut 9 bases from V and 5 bases from J, with 11 bases between. Germline CDR1 is SGHNT and CDR2 is YYREEE (reference sequence). The CDR3 sequence is CATREGTGELFF. Here the CDR3 DNA reads TGTGCCACCCGAGAGGGGACCGGGGAGCTGTTTTTT. The complete variable domain, with remaining parts taken from reference TRBV5-4 and TRBJ2-2, reads ETGVTQSPTHLIKTRGQQVTLRCSSQSGHNTVSWYQQALGQGPQFIFQYYREEENGRGNFPPRFSGLQFPNYSSELNVNALELDDSALYLCATREGTGELFFGEGSRLTVL.

This chain joins TRBV28 and TRBJ1-1; no definite D call. With 6 bases removed from V and 1 base from J, the gap between germline ends came to 12 bases. There are 14 residues in the CDR3. Germline assignment: CDR1 MDHEN and CDR2 SYDVKM. The DNA of the CDR3 is TGTGCCAGCAGCCTTACGCCGAGGAACACTGAAGCTTTCTTT. Residues: CASSLTPRNTEAFF.

The chain links TRBV10-3 to TRBJ2-7; TRBD1 or TRBD2 may be the D gene (5 bases each). Germline V gene lookup returns CDR1 ENHRY and CDR2 SYGVKD. The CDR3 is 16 residues long. Trimming left V 4 bases short and J 0 bases short, with 16 bases between. The CDR3 region is CAISVSEGLSSYEQYF. As DNA, the CDR3 is TGTGCCATCAGTGTAAGTGAGGGGCTGAGCTCCTACGAGCAGTACTTC.

Regarding this clonotype: The junction departs from germline at one end; a sequencing error may be responsible. The rearrangement links TRBV4-1 to TRBJ2-1; the match to TRBD2 covers 11 bases. The length of the CDR3 is 15 residues. Germline lookup yields CDR1 MGHRA and CDR2 YSYEKL. CDR3 amino acids: CASSQRLAGTHEQFF. CDR3 nucleotides: TGTGCCAGCAGCCAAAGACTAGCGGGGACCCATGAGCAGTTCTTC.

The chain employs TRBV5-4 and TRBJ1-6; no clear D gene. This CDR3 region has 16 residues. In germline, CDR1 is SGHNT, CDR2 YYREEE (reference sequence). The ends were cut back, 2 bases at V and 1 base at J, with 10 bases in the middle. The CDR3 protein is CASSFTAGSYNSPLHF. The CDR3 nucleotides read TGTGCCAGCAGCTTTACCGCGGGATCCTATAATTCACCCCTCCACTTT.